The TCR beta chain under discussion was sequenced for a study of cytotoxic CD8 clonotypes in ibrutinib-treated CLL (TCRdb year 2021). A note on the overall study: The cohort was composed of approximately 11 relapsed/refractory and roughly 16 treatment-naive patients; IGHV unmutated status was identified in some 17 patients. An average of roughly 270,000 productive templates and tens of thousands of productive rearrangements was obtained per sample. Cryopreserved peripheral blood mononuclear cells were collected at three points: before therapy, at response, and at either sustained remission or disease progression. Every remission and progressive disease sample was obtained while ibrutinib was still being received by the patients. The response samples were drawn at a median of roughly twelve months into treatment, with a range of about 6 to 36 months. Longitudinal samples were obtainable from about 30% of the 86 participants in the trial. Partial responses were observed in about 25 patients and complete responses in 2; after a median follow-up of 68 months, remission was maintained in 14 patients and progression was observed in approximately 12.

A MiSeq instrument was used for deep resolution sequencing, which targeted depths ranging from 1 in 1 million up to 1 in 200,000 T cells, with coverage averaging 10x for each clonotype. The immunoSEQ hsTCRB Kit was used to generate the TCR beta libraries. The study's processing was this. ImmunoSEQ Data Assistant and ImmunoSEQ Analyzer were used for data analysis, and V, D and J genes were assigned according to IMGT definitions. Clonality, which ranges from 0 to 1, was calculated by subtracting the normalized Shannon entropy of productive rearrangement frequencies from one. Public clonotype analysis was restricted to overrepresented clonotypes comprising at least 0.05% of each patient's repertoire. Some 13 age-matched healthy donor repertoires from immuneACCESS served as clonality controls. Imported from immuneACCESS, the table was reduced by TCRdb to in-frame sequences with V and J called. These copies leave out some clones; in studies compared against another copy, an unresolved V gene accounts for under half, and the cause of the remainder is not known. That table gives V, J and clone size, and the DNA gave D and trimming. Here the sample has roughly 300,000 clones; around 76% occur a single time. Around 6% of the sample is held by the ten biggest clonotypes.

According to the study, the label for this sample's time point signals: progressive disease on ibrutinib. For TCR beta library preparation, about 2 micrograms of genomic DNA were extracted from the cryopreserved PBMCs. Longitudinal blood samples from CLL patients on ibrutinib monotherapy were analyzed using high-throughput TCR beta sequencing. The patients took part in an open-label, single-center phase 2 trial of ibrutinib monotherapy. Overall results and qualifications from the work: Lymph node repertoires were not examined, and the timing of sampling was not matched between patients in sustained remission and those whose disease progressed. An increase in clonality was observed at ibrutinib response, with clonality remaining stable during sustained remission and falling back toward baseline at progression. At baseline, clonality was higher than in age-matched healthy donors and showed a strong correlation with circulating CD8+ T-cell counts. Public clonotypes were rare and either contracted or stayed stable during treatment, and the rise in clonality at ibrutinib response reflected the expansion of private clonotypes.

On this clone itself: The clone's antigen remains unknown. No much larger clonotype is one base removed from it; base qualities were not supplied.

Based on the germline V gene, the CDR1 and CDR2 sequences are SGDLS and YYNGEE. From its cysteine to its phenylalanine, the CDR3 spans 15 amino acids. Only the CDR3 DNA is retained, 45 bases long and in frame from the first base. V and J are truncated by 4 bases and 2 bases respectively, leaving an intervening sequence of 13 bases. The receptor was isolated from a human donor with chronic lymphocytic leukemia. The V gene is TRBV9 and the J gene is TRBJ1-5; there is no confident call for the D gene. Sequences were derived from PBMCs, sampled at disease progression, from a patient treated with ibrutinib. The sequence in DNA is TGTGCCAGCAGCTTCATGAGGATAGGCAATCAGCCCCAGCATTTT. Its coded protein is CASSFMRIGNQPQHF.